Listed here are 2 T cell receptor beta chains from one sample, sequenced in a study of CD8 T cells in ankylosing spondylitis. Each CDR3 protein gets one entry after TCRdb re-called the 5' RACE reads with MiXCR. The table lists about 190,000 distinct CDR3 sequences, 10% to 15% of them singletons. The material sequenced was blood, either unsorted or a sorted T cell fraction (not recorded which). The receptors were sampled from a female donor with ankylosing spondylitis or in good health (not recorded which).

Comment on this clonotype: With a much larger clone just one base away, this may be a read error. The J gene is TRBJ1-1, the V gene TRBV11-2; no clear D gene. Germline assignment: CDR1 SGHAT and CDR2 FQNNGV. Trimming cost V 3 bases and J 4 bases, with 12 bases left between them. The CDR3 contains 14 residues. The CDR3 DNA sequence: TGTGCCAGCAGCTTGTCTTCGATGGCCACTGAAGCTTTCTTT. This sequence encodes CASSLSSMATEAFF.

In regard to this clonotype: Given a much more abundant clone one base away, this may be a read error. This chain connects TRBV7-7 to TRBJ2-3, with D possibly called TRBD1 or TRBD2 (6 bases each). Germline V gene lookup returns CDR1 SSHAT and CDR2 FNYEAQ (reference sequence). CDR3 length: 13 residues. Here the CDR3 DNA reads TGTGCCCGCAGCTTAGGGGGGCAAGATACGCAGTATTTT. Protein: CARSLGGQDTQYF.